This T cell receptor beta chain was identified during a study of cytomegalovirus exposure and HLA in healthy donors. Overall study: Of all 400 or so donors who were genotyped, roughly 83% belonged to the Caucasian-associated ancestry cluster. Study-level results: In a later analysis, TCR beta V- and J-gene trimming showed a link to a missense DCLRE1C variant. A later analysis reportedly identified an Asian-associated ancestry cluster as carrying fewer N-insertions than the roughly 720-donor mean.

This clone has only one observation. Antigen specificity is unknown. This PCR relied on a set of 60 Vbeta primers and 13 Jbeta primers. Only in-frame clones appear in the TCRdb table, and some are missing; sequencing was by immunoSEQ multiplex PCR. The table records about 250,000 clones, 80% of them present only once. Germline V lookup: CDR1 MNHEY, CDR2 SMNVEV (reference sequence). With 4 bases clipped from V and 4 bases from J, the junction kept 2 bases outside the gene matches. This CDR3 has 13 residues. The chain carries TRBV27 and TRBJ2-3; 7 nucleotides agree with TRBD2. Material for sequencing was PBMCs. This receptor was identified in a girl aged 2 to 10 in good health and CMV-seronegative. The DNA of the CDR3 is TGTGCCAGCAGTTATCGGGGGGCAGATACGCAGTATTTT. Its translation is CASSYRGADTQYF.